This TCR beta chain was recovered during a study of blood T cell repertoires in COVID-19. Overall study context: Italy, Spain and the United States were the sources of the convalescent and acute COVID-19 samples. PBMCs, B-cell-depleted T cells, or T cells were the source of the cDNA or gDNA that made up the material.

The V gene's germline CDR1 is LNHDA and CDR2 SQIVND (reference sequence). CDR3 size: 16 residues. V was clipped by 5 bases and J by 2 bases; unmatched bases: 8. As handled by the study authors: Researchers report that nucleated cell counts were estimated from reference gene primer amplification. Profiling relied on immunoSEQ multiplex PCR, and the TCRdb table lists in-frame clones only, not all of them. V, J and clone size derive from that table, while D and trimming were established from the DNA sequence. The top ten hold approximately 14% of the sample, which has some 50,000 clones, about 82% seen once.

Sample: peripheral blood. The clonotype comes from a human donor in a cohort sampled during active COVID-19. The chain uses TRBV19 and TRBJ2-3, with 9 bases fitting TRBD1. The CDR3: CASSAVTGGNTDTQYF. CDR3 DNA: TGTGCCAGTAGTGCGGTGACAGGGGGTAACACAGATACGCAGTATTTT. Supplemented by reference TRBV19 and TRBJ2-3, the full variable domain reads DGGITQSPKYLFRKEGQNVTLSCEQNLNHDAMYWYRQDPGQGLRLIYYSQIVNDFQKGDIAEGYSVSREKKESFPLTVTSAQKNPTAFYLCASSAVTGGNTDTQYFGPGTRLTVL.